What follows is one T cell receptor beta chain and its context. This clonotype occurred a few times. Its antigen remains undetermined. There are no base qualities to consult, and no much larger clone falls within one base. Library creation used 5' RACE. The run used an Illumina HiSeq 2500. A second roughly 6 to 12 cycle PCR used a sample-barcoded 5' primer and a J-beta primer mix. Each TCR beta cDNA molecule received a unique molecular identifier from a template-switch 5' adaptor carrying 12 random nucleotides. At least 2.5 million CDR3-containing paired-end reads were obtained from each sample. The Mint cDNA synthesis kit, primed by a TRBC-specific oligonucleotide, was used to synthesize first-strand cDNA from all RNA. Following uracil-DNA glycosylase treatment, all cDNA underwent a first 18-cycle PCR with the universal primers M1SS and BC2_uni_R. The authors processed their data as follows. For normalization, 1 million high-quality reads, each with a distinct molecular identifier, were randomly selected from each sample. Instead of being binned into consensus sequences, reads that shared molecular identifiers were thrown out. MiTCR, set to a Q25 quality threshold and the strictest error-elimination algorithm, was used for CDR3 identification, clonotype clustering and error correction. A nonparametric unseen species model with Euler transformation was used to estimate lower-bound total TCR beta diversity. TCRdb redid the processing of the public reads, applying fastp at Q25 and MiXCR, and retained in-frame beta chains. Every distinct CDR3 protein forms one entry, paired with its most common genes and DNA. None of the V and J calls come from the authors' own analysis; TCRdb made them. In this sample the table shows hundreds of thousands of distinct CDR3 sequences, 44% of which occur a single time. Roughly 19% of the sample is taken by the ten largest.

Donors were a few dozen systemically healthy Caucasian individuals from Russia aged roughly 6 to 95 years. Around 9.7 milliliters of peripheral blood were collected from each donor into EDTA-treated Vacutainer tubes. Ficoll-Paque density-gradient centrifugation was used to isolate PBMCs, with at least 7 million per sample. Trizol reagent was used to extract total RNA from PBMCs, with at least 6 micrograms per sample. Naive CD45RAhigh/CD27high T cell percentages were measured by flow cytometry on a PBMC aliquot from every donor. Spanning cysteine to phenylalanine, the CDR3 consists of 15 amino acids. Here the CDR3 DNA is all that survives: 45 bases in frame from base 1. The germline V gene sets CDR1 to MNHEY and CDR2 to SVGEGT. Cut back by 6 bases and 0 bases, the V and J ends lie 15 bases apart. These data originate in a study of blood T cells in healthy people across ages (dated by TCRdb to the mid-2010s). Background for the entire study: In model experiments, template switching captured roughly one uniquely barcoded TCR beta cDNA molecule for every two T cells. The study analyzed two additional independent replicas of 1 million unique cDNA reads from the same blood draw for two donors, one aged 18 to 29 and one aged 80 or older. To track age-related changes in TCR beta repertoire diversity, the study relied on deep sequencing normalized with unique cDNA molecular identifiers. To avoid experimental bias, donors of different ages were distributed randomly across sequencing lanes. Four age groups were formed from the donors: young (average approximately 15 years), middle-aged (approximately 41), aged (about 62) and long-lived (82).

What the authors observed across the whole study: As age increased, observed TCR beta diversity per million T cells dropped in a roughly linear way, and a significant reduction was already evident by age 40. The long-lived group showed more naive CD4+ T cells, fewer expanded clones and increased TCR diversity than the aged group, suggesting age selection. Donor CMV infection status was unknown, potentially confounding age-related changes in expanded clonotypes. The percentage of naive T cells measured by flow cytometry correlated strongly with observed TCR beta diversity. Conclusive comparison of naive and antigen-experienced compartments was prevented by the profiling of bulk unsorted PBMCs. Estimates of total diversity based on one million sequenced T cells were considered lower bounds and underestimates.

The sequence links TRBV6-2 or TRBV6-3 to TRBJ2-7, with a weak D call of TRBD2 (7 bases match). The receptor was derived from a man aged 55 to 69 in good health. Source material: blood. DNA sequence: TGTGCCAGCAGGTGGGGGGGCGCGAGCTCCTACGAGCAGTACTTC. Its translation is CASRWGGASSYEQYF.